This entry lists 24 T cell receptor beta chains sequenced from one sample in a study of technical replicates of blood from a few donors (dated 2017 in TCRdb). Library generation was performed with the immunoSEQ multiplex PCR assay. In TCRdb, the immuneACCESS table is reduced to in-frame sequences with V and J assigned. These tables do not hold every clone; where another copy was compared, an unresolved V gene accounts for under half, and the others remain unexplained. The sample table contains 65,000 to 95,000 clones; only one count was recorded for 90% to 95% of them. Around 0.4% of the sample belongs to the ten largest clones. The sequenced sample consisted of T cells isolated from PBMCs. Every receptor here comes from a human donor in good health.

V usage is TRBV9 and J usage is TRBJ2-2; D is perhaps TRBD1 (6 bases). V lost 0 bases to trimming and J lost 4 bases, with 19 bases between them. The CDR3 extends over 18 amino acids. CDR1 and CDR2 (germline): SGDLS, YYNGEE. The CDR3 loop is CASSVALKGGHITGELFF. The CDR3 nucleotides are TGTGCCAGCAGCGTAGCTCTCAAAGGGGGTCATATCACCGGGGAGCTGTTTTTT.

This chain links TRBV5-1 with TRBJ1-4; TRBD1 matches at 7 bases. The germline V gene has CDR1 SGHRS and CDR2 YFSETQ. V shed 0 bases and J 7 bases; nucleotides not matched to a gene: 6. This CDR3 spans 15 amino acids. CDR3 in amino acids: CASSLVTGTGEKLFF. CDR3 in DNA: TGCGCCAGCAGCTTGGTGACAGGGACGGGTGAAAAACTGTTTTTT.

The V gene is TRBV2, the J gene TRBJ1-2, with D uncertain. The length of the CDR3 is 11 residues. With 4 bases removed from V and 8 bases from J, the gap between germline ends came to 8 bases. Looked up from germline, CDR1 is SNHLY and CDR2 is FYNNEI. CDR3 DNA sequence: TGTGCCAGCAGTGTTTACGAGGGCTACACCTTC. Translated: CASSVYEGYTF.

The chain has TRBV7-9 and TRBJ2-1, with TRBD1 matching 8 bases. The CDR3 length is 16 residues. The ends lost 4 bases at V and 2 bases at J; junction bases unmatched: 7. Germline-derived CDR1 and CDR2 are SEHNR and FQNEAQ (reference sequence). CDR3 sequence reads: CASSSLRQGPYNEQFF. Here the CDR3 DNA reads TGTGCCAGCAGCTCTCTGCGACAGGGGCCCTACAATGAGCAGTTCTTC.

This clone was picked up one time. The chain combines TRBV7-9 with TRBJ1-2, with D perhaps TRBD1 (6 bases). Trimming pared 4 bases from V and 5 bases from J, leaving 11 bases between. Germline loops: CDR1 SEHNR, CDR2 FQNEAQ (reference sequence). The CDR3 sequence is 13 residues long. As DNA, the CDR3 is TGTGCCAGCAGCTCGCAGGGGAATTATGGCTACACCTTC. It specifies CASSSQGNYGYTF.

The V gene is TRBV28, the J gene TRBJ1-2; D ambiguous. Germline CDR1 and CDR2: MDHEN and SYDVKM. This CDR3 has 11 residues. Trimming took off 4 bases at V and 8 bases at J, with 8 bases between the two ends. DNA for the CDR3: TGTGCCAGCAGTTATCTATGGGGCTACACCTTC. Its protein is CASSYLWGYTF.

The gene calls are TRBV6-5 and TRBJ2-7; TRBD2 matches at 7 bases. CDR3 length equals 15 residues. V shed 6 bases and J 0 bases; nucleotides not matched to a gene: 8. Germline values: CDR1 MNHEY, CDR2 SVGAGI. The CDR3 sequence: CASSWSGESSYEQYF. CDR3 DNA: TGTGCCAGCAGCTGGAGCGGGGAAAGCTCCTACGAGCAGTACTTC.

The chain couples TRBV19 to TRBJ1-1; possible D gene TRBD1, 6 bases. Germline V CDR1 and CDR2: LNHDA, SQIVND (reference sequence). Trimming took 5 bases from V and 5 from J, leaving 18 bases between them. This CDR3 contains 15 residues. The CDR3 bases are TGTGCCAGTAGTCACGGACAGCCGAGCTGGACTGAAGCTTTCTTT. Translation: CASSHGQPSWTEAFF. The full variable domain, rest sourced from reference TRBV19 and TRBJ1-1, is DGGITQSPKYLFRKEGQNVTLSCEQNLNHDAMYWYRQDPGQGLRLIYYSQIVNDFQKGDIAEGYSVSREKKESFPLTVTSAQKNPTAFYLCASSHGQPSWTEAFFGQGTRLTVV.

The V gene is TRBV5-6, the J gene TRBJ2-2; D perhaps matches TRBD1 (6 bases). CDR3 length: 17 amino acids. V was pared by 4 bases and J by 3 bases, with 19 bases between. Germline CDR1 reads SGHDT; CDR2 reads YYEEEE. The CDR3 bases are TGTGCCAGCAGCGTGGACAGCAGGCCCAGGTACACCGGGGAGCTGTTTTTT. Translating it yields CASSVDSRPRYTGELFF.

This clone showed up just once. The chain carries TRBV30 and TRBJ1-2; possibly TRBD1 for D (6 bases). V dropped 0 bases and J dropped 2 bases, with 19 bases sitting between them. This CDR3 is 17 amino acids long. The germline V gene has CDR1 GTSNPN and CDR2 SVGIG (reference sequence). CDR3 nucleotides: TGTGCCTGGAGTGTCCTATCAGGGGCCCCGTTCAACTATGGCTACACCTTC. Encoded protein: CAWSVLSGAPFNYGYTF.

The chain links TRBV19 to TRBJ1-3, with D tentatively TRBD1 (5 bases). The CDR3 is 13 residues long. The germline CDR1 and CDR2 sequences are LNHDA and SQIVND (reference sequence). Deletions cut 10 bases from V and 7 bases from J, with 17 bases between. The CDR3 here is CATRNGGGNTIYF. The CDR3, as DNA: TGTGCCACCAGAAACGGGGGGGGGAACACCATATATTTT. Using reference TRBV19 and TRBJ1-3 for the parts outside the CDR3, the full variable domain is DGGITQSPKYLFRKEGQNVTLSCEQNLNHDAMYWYRQDPGQGLRLIYYSQIVNDFQKGDIAEGYSVSREKKESFPLTVTSAQKNPTAFYLCATRNGGGNTIYFGEGSWLTVV.

The gene calls are TRBV28 and TRBJ1-2, with D perhaps matching TRBD1 (5 bases). The CDR3 contains 12 residues. Between the trimmed V and J ends, which lost 9 bases and 4 bases, there was a span of 12 bases. CDR1 MDHEN and CDR2 SYDVKM come from the germline V gene. DNA for the CDR3: TGTGCCAGTCACCAGGGAGGCTATGGCTACACCTTC. Protein sequence: CASHQGGYGYTF.

The rearrangement links TRBV5-4 to TRBJ2-3; 9 bases map to TRBD1. Germline V gene data show CDR1 as SGHNT and CDR2 as YYREEE (reference sequence). V shed 3 bases, J shed 4 bases, and the junction held 6 bases outside the gene matches. CDR3 size: 15 residues. In nucleotides, the CDR3 is TGTGCCAGCAGCTACGACAGGGGGTCGCCAGATACGCAGTATTTT. This translates into CASSYDRGSPDTQYF.

The rearrangement joins TRBV2 to TRBJ1-2; tentatively, D is TRBD1 (6 bases). Trimming stripped 0 bases from V and 2 bases from J, with 10 bases between. The CDR3 covers 15 residues. Germline lookup yields CDR1 SNHLY and CDR2 FYNNEI. The CDR3 here is CASSEAFRGNYGYTF. CDR3 coding DNA: TGTGCCAGCAGTGAAGCTTTTAGGGGGAACTATGGCTACACCTTC.

This sequence joins TRBV5-6 and TRBJ2-1, with TRBD2 matching over 7 bases. The germline V gene encodes CDR1 SGHDT and CDR2 YYEEEE. Unmatched junction bases numbered 8, after V lost 4 bases and J lost 4 bases. The CDR3 totals 15 residues. The CDR3 loop reads CASSPMLAEYNEQFF. As DNA, the CDR3 is TGTGCCAGCAGCCCGATGCTAGCGGAATACAATGAGCAGTTCTTC.

V gene TRBV29-1 combines with J gene TRBJ1-1; TRBD1 is a possible D gene (5 bases). This CDR3 contains 13 residues. The germline gives CDR1 SQVTM, CDR2 ANQGSEA. V was pared by 5 bases and J by 1 base, with 11 bases between. The CDR3: CSVRPQANTEAFF. The DNA for the CDR3 is TGCAGCGTTAGACCACAGGCGAACACTGAAGCTTTCTTT.

This clone was seen just once. This chain connects TRBV14 to TRBJ2-5; 7 nucleotides line up with TRBD1. CDR1 is SGHDN, CDR2 FVKESK, per germline. After removal of 0 bases from V and 12 bases from J, the junction contained 19 bases not matched to a gene. This CDR3 contains 17 residues. DNA for the CDR3: TGTGCCAGCAGCCAAGATTGGACAGGTTCTAATGGAGCGGAAAAGTACTTC. Translating gives CASSQDWTGSNGAEKYF. The entire variable domain, with the rest obtained from reference TRBV14 and TRBJ2-5, is as follows: EAGVTQFPSHSVIEKGQTVTLRCDPISGHDNLYWYRRVMGKEIKFLLHFVKESKQDESGMPNNRFLAERTGGTYSTLKVQPAELEDSGVYFCASSQDWTGSNGAEKYFGPGTRLLVL.

CDR3 amino acids: CASKTGLGSGNTIYF. The CDR3 bases are TGCGCCAGCAAAACAGGCCTGGGATCTGGAAACACCATATATTTT. The chain recombines TRBV5-1 with TRBJ1-3; TRBD1 is a possible D gene (5 bases). CDR3 size: 15 residues. Germline V lookup: CDR1 SGHRS, CDR2 YFSETQ. Trimming removed 6 bases from V and 1 base from J, with 14 bases in between. The complete variable domain, with remaining parts taken from reference TRBV5-1 and TRBJ1-3, reads KAGVTQTPRYLIKTRGQQVTLSCSPISGHRSVSWYQQTPGQGLQFLFEYFSETQRNKGNFPGRFSGRQFSNSRSEMNVSTLELGDSALYLCASKTGLGSGNTIYFGEGSWLTVV.

The rearrangement uses TRBV7-3 and TRBJ1-2; TRBD1 aligns across 8 bases. Looked up from germline, CDR1 is SGHTA and CDR2 is FQGTGA. J gave up 4 bases and V 4 bases, and 11 bases lay outside the gene matches. This CDR3 is 16 amino acids long. The CDR3 coding sequence is TGTGCCAGCAGCTCCAATGAACAGGGGGTAGGCTATGGCTACACCTTC. Its translation: CASSSNEQGVGYGYTF.

The chain uses TRBV5-5 and TRBJ1-5, with D unresolved. The CDR3 runs to 15 residues. Germline V lookup: CDR1 SGHKS, CDR2 YYEKEE (reference sequence). Trimming shortened V by 4 bases and J by 5 bases, and 16 bases separated the two germline ends. CDR3 bases: TGTGCCAGCAGCCCCCTGAGAGGGCGCGATCAGCCCCAGCATTTT. It codes for CASSPLRGRDQPQHF.

This rearrangement joins TRBV5-1 to TRBJ2-1; 14 bases map to TRBD2. The CDR3 extends over 19 amino acids. CDR1 and CDR2 (germline): SGHRS, YFSETQ. V lost 3 bases, J lost 0 bases, and 8 bases stayed unmatched. The CDR3 region has the DNA TGCGCCAGCAGCTCCGGACTAGCGGGAGGCCTAAGCTCCTACAATGAGCAGTTCTTC. Its translation: CASSSGLAGGLSSYNEQFF.

This chain joins TRBV9 and TRBJ2-7, with 9 nucleotides matching TRBD1. The CDR3 consists of 14 residues. In germline, CDR1 is SGDLS, CDR2 YYNGEE. Trimming removed 4 bases from V and 1 base from J; junction bases left unmatched: 3. The DNA of the CDR3 is TGTGCCAGCAGCACGACAGGGGGGTCCTACGAGCAGTACTTC. Translated: CASSTTGGSYEQYF.

The CDR3 nucleotides are TGTGCCAGCAGTGTGGTTGTGCGTCAGCCCCAGCATTTT. It yields the protein CASSVVVRQPQHF. The chain uses TRBV2 and TRBJ1-5; no reliable D call. Trimming took off 4 bases at V and 6 bases at J, with 10 bases between the two ends. The CDR3 has 13 residues. The germline gives CDR1 SNHLY, CDR2 FYNNEI.

The chain's CDR3 is CASSITWDRADEETQYF. The CDR3 region has the DNA TGTGCCAGCAGCATCACCTGGGACAGGGCCGATGAAGAGACCCAGTACTTC. This chain joins TRBV5-6 and TRBJ2-5; 9 bases line up with TRBD1. V lost 4 bases, J lost 3 bases, and 13 bases stayed unmatched. The CDR3 sequence is 17 residues long. Germline loops: CDR1 SGHDT, CDR2 YYEEEE.